This T cell receptor (beta chain) was documented in a study of blood T cell repertoires in COVID-19. In the study overall: Acute and convalescent COVID-19 specimens originated in the United States, Italy and Spain. The cDNA or gDNA used as material had been derived from T cells, B-cell-depleted T cells, or PBMCs.

A single count supports this clone. TCRdb's table, derived via immunoSEQ multiplex PCR, lists solely in-frame clones and lacks some. The repertoire has over 100,000 clones, 80% to 90% of them found once; the top ten carry around 4.8%. There are 13 residues in the CDR3. With 6 bases clipped from V and 4 bases from J, the junction kept 3 bases outside the gene matches. Sequencing input: peripheral blood. J is TRBJ2-1 and V is TRBV12-3 or TRBV12-4; 7 bases fit TRBD1. The receptor's source is a man between 60 and 75 years old with acute or convalescent COVID-19. The CDR3 region is CASRAQGYNEQFF. For the CDR3, the DNA is TGTGCCAGCAGAGCACAGGGGTACAATGAGCAGTTCTTC.